A single T cell receptor beta chain is shown here with its context. Its antigen is undetermined. The ends were cut back, 5 bases at V and 6 bases at J, with 15 bases in the middle. The CDR3 contains 14 residues. Germline-derived CDR1 and CDR2 are MNHNS and SASEGT. These data originate in a study of shared clonotypes between healthy human individuals. Whole-study results and caveats: Clonotypes which were not shared had lower generation probabilities than clonotypes that all four donors shared.

Sequenced by immunoSEQ multiplex PCR; TCRdb stores in-frame clones only, minus some. The sample lists 2 million to 2.5 million clones; around 95% were seen once. The receptor was isolated from a man younger than 30 in good health. The sample consisted of naive CD4+ T cells sorted from blood. The subset is: CD45RA+ positively selected. The J gene is TRBJ2-3, the V gene TRBV6-1; tentatively, D is TRBD2 (6 bases). This chain's CDR3 is CASSPGGSVDTQYF. The CDR3 DNA reads TGTGCCAGCAGTCCCGGAGGGTCGGTGGATACGCAGTATTTT.